The clone carrying this TCR beta chain was seen just once. What it binds is not known. Deletions cut 1 base from V and 0 bases from J, with 17 bases between. The CDR3 totals 18 residues. Germline V lookup: CDR1 SGHRS, CDR2 YFSETQ. The PCR primers covered 54 TRBV and 13 TRBJ segments. Each pre-culture CD4+ sample aimed for hundreds of thousands of T cell genomes at deep resolution. Assay: immunoSEQ multiplex PCR; the TCRdb copy retains only in-frame clones and omits some. The table includes around 100,000 clones, more than 85% detected once. The sample belongs to a study of T cell repertoires and HLA-DP antigens. Untouched CD4+ T cells were isolated by negative selection, averaging approximately 98% purity. Purity of the untouched CD4+ T cells was 95% to 98%.

The sequencing input was CD4+ T cells from PBMCs. The sequence derives from a woman aged 18-29 years in good health and CMV-seronegative. The V call is TRBV5-1, the J call TRBJ2-1, with D perhaps TRBD1 (7 bases). In nucleotides, the CDR3 is TGCGCCAGCAGCTTGATGGCGGGCGGGGACAGCTCCTACAATGAGCAGTTCTTC. It is translated as CASSLMAGGDSSYNEQFF.